Listed below are T cell receptor beta chains from one sample, sequenced in a study of cytomegalovirus exposure and HLA in healthy donors. TCRdb's copy holds only in-frame clones and misses some; the assay was immunoSEQ multiplex PCR. This table holds around 210,000 clones, about 85% found once. The sample was PBMCs. All receptors come from a girl aged 2-9 years in good health and CMV-seronegative. Both conserved end residues are part of each CDR3. The D gene is left open where the match is weak.

d_gene,j_gene,v_gene,CDR3aa,CDR3nt
TRBD1,TRBJ1-1,TRBV5-6,CASRIRGYNTEAFF,TGTGCCAGCAGGATCAGGGGGTACAACACTGAAGCTTTCTTT
TRBD2,TRBJ2-5,TRBV6-5,CASSYSRTRRGGTQYF,TGTGCCAGCAGTTACTCCCGGACTAGACGGGGAGGGACCCAGTACTTC
NA,TRBJ2-3,TRBV5-1,CASSLVIGTDTQYF,TGCGCCAGCAGCTTGGTGATCGGTACAGATACGCAGTATTTT
NA,TRBJ2-5,TRBV15,CATSRGGGQQETQYF,TGTGCCACCAGCAGAGGAGGAGGACAGCAAGAGACCCAGTACTTC
NA,TRBJ1-3,TRBV29-1,CSSRDSGNTIYF,TGCAGCTCACGGGACTCTGGAAACACCATATATTTT
NA,TRBJ1-1,TRBV29-1,CSVTPGEAFF,TGCAGCGTGACCCCAGGGGAGGCTTTCTTT
NA,TRBJ1-5,TRBV7-9,CASSLAGGSNQPQHF,TGTGCCAGCAGCTTAGCCGGGGGGAGCAATCAGCCCCAGCATTTT
TRBD1,TRBJ2-1,TRBV30,CAWSVQGVGEQFF,TGTGCCTGGAGTGTTCAGGGGGTCGGTGAGCAGTTCTTC
TRBD2,TRBJ2-1,TRBV7-3,CASSRLAGGPYNEQFF,TGTGCCAGCAGCAGGCTAGCGGGGGGGCCTTATAATGAGCAGTTCTTC
NA,TRBJ2-6,TRBV25-1,CASRSAGANVLTF,TGTGCCAGCAGGTCGGCTGGGGCCAACGTCCTGACTTTC